This TCR beta chain was identified in a study of beta chain features in type 1 diabetes. Points from the study as a whole: Shorter TCRB CDR3s, moderately but significantly so, were found in Type 1 diabetes patients in all four CD4+ subsets.

Expressed TCRB transcripts were sequenced because the entire RNA isolate underwent reverse transcription. Naive, central memory and regulatory T cell samples averaged around 3.3 million reads. Method: immunoSEQ multiplex PCR; TCRdb's copy keeps in-frame clones and lacks some. Of around 250,000 clones in the sample, about 15% were seen once. This clone was seen a handful of times. Its antigen is unidentified. CDR1 SNHLY and CDR2 FYNNEI come from the germline V gene. V lost 8 bases to trimming and J lost 2 bases; unmatched junction nucleotides: 2. The CDR3 contains 13 residues. This clonotype originated in a man younger than 45 with type 1 diabetes. The chain joins TRBV2 to TRBJ1-3, with 8 nucleotides matching TRBD1. The sequencing sample was made of naive CD4+ T cells from blood. In DNA, the CDR3 is TGTGCCAGCTGGACAGGGACTGGAAACACCATATATTTT. Translation gives CASWTGTGNTIYF.